A selection of T cell receptor beta chains follows, all from one sample in a study of blood T cells in healthy people across ages. Via MiXCR, TCRdb re-called the 5' RACE reads, giving one row per CDR3 protein. The repertoire has roughly 800,000 distinct CDR3 sequences, 58% of them found once; the top ten carry 20% to 25%. Sequenced sample: blood. These receptors were obtained from a man aged 30 to 45 in good health. Each CDR3 is given without its conserved first and last residue. A D gene is named only where the DNA matches it firmly.

TRBV11-2 | NA | ASSQGPPEYNEQF
TRBV6-2/TRBV6-3 | NA | ASSYQLGDTGELF
TRBV20-1 | TRBD2 | SARIASGIQETQY
TRBV20-1 | NA | SATRGGGSGANVLT
TRBV7-2 | NA | ASSPLASGANSPLH
TRBV5-1 | TRBD1 | ASSLGQGSNTEAF
TRBV7-3 | TRBD2 | ASSSLTSGRGDTQY
TRBV20-1 | TRBD1 | SATDRGANTEAF
TRBV29-1 | TRBD2 | SVFGGLAGSPRVDNEQY
TRBV6-1 | NA | ASSTIQKQTAEPEQY
TRBV20-1 | NA | SALLDTLNEQY
TRBV28 | NA | ASGGFGPDTQY
TRBV29-1 | TRBD2 | SVALIAGESGEQY
TRBV4-3 | NA | ASSEGSIASETQF
TRBV6-2/TRBV6-3 | TRBD1 | ASTSRQLGGLTDTQY
TRBV7-2 | NA | ASSFVSGLDTDTQY
TRBV20-1 | TRBD2 | SARGGGLAGTSYTDTQY
TRBV20-1 | NA | SPGPFSYNSPLH
TRBV3-1 | TRBD1 | ASRQGTETQY
TRBV7-9 | NA | ASSPGGTIQY
TRBV12-3/TRBV12-4 | NA | ASSRPTYEQY
TRBV20-1 | NA | SASEEGSSYNEQF
TRBV25-1 | NA | ASSRAGLEGYT
TRBV29-1 | NA | SVEDPPRATSYNEQF
TRBV25-1 | NA | ASEPARRESSTDTQY
TRBV29-1 | NA | SAALEGEGYT
TRBV7-8 | NA | ASSLGSYLYNEQF
TRBV9 | TRBD2 | ASSASGRAFDEQF
TRBV7-2 | NA | ASSPRRRHYNERF
TRBV20-1 | NA | SAREQTGQPQH